This T cell receptor (beta chain) was captured in a study of Ad26.COV2.S vaccination and SARS-CoV-2 variants. Germline V gene sequence: CDR1 SGHTA, CDR2 FQGNSA. V was shortened by 2 bases and J by 2 bases, with 19 bases between the two germline ends. This CDR3 is 17 amino acids long. Treatment described: around 19 received Ad26.COV2.S at low or high dose, single or two shots; 5 received placebo; per-sample allocation not given. Day 63 after the first vaccine or placebo injection was the time point for sampling. Clones were read by immunoSEQ multiplex PCR, and TCRdb kept only the in-frame ones, dropping some. This sample has fewer than 300,000 clones, with 70% to 90% found just once.

The genes are TRBV7-2 and TRBJ2-7; TRBD2 might be the D (5 bases). The sequencing here drew on peripheral blood, taken in a trial of Ad26.COV2.S vaccine versus placebo. This receptor was taken from a person between 18 and 60 years old who received the Ad26.COV2.S COVID-19 vaccine or a placebo. CDR3 in DNA: TGTGCCAGCAGCTTATTTGGAGGAGGCTTTAGACCCTACGAGCAGTACTTC. Translated: CASSLFGGGFRPYEQYF.